Presented here are 19 T cell receptor beta chains from one specimen sequenced in a study of cytomegalovirus exposure and HLA in healthy donors. PCR primers comprised 60 Vbeta and 13 Jbeta primers. Some clones are missing from TCRdb's copy, which holds only in-frame ones; the method was immunoSEQ multiplex PCR. The sample includes hundreds of thousands of clones, over 75% seen only once; the top ten take around 1.8%. Sequencing input: PBMCs. These receptors came from a young man in good health and CMV-seronegative.

The chain joins TRBV29-1 to TRBJ2-5, with TRBD1 matching over 8 bases. V shed 3 bases, J shed 2 bases, and the junction held 2 bases outside the gene matches. Germline CDR1 reads SQVTM; CDR2 reads ANQGSEA. CDR3 size: 13 residues. In DNA, the CDR3 is TGCAGCGTTGACGGGACAGGTCAAGAGACCCAGTACTTC. Encoded protein: CSVDGTGQETQYF.

The chain combines TRBV9 with TRBJ1-1, with D maybe TRBD1 (5 bases). CDR1 and CDR2 from the germline V gene are SGDLS and YYNGEE. CDR3 length equals 14 residues. V dropped 0 bases and J dropped 7 bases, with 13 bases sitting between them. The CDR3 DNA follows: TGTGCCAGCAGCGTAGTTTCGGGGGACGGTGAAGCTTTCTTT. This translates into CASSVVSGDGEAFF.

J is TRBJ1-3 and V is TRBV5-6; 7 nucleotides line up with TRBD1. The CDR3 is 14 amino acids. In germline, CDR1 is SGHDT, CDR2 YYEEEE. V was clipped by 4 bases and J by 8 bases; unmatched bases: 9. The CDR3: CASSGDSRSDTIYF. CDR3 nucleotide sequence: TGTGCCAGCAGCGGGGACAGTCGGAGCGACACCATATATTTT.

The chain has TRBV30 and TRBJ1-1; 11 nucleotides match TRBD1. Looked up from germline, CDR1 is GTSNPN and CDR2 is SVGIG (reference sequence). This CDR3 has 13 amino acids. Trimming at V came to 4 bases and at J to 5 bases, leaving 3 bases not matched to a gene. The CDR3 spells CAWIGDRGTEAFF. CDR3 nucleotides: TGTGCCTGGATCGGGGACAGGGGGACTGAAGCTTTCTTT. The variable domain in full, with the rest retrieved from reference TRBV30 and TRBJ1-1, is SQTIHQWPATLVQPVGSPLSLECTVEGTSNPNLYWYRQAAGRGLQLLFYSVGIGQISSEVPQNLSASRPQDRQFILSSKKLLLSDSGFYLCAWIGDRGTEAFFGQGTRLTVV.

This clone has a single count. This sequence joins TRBV6-5 and TRBJ1-5, with TRBD1 identical over 7 bases. This CDR3 region has 15 residues. V gave up 6 bases and J gave up 2 bases; unmatched junction bases: 7. From germline, CDR1 is MNHEY and CDR2 SVGAGI. The CDR3 loop is CASRSGTAGNQPQHF. The CDR3 nucleotides read TGTGCCAGCAGGTCGGGGACAGCGGGCAATCAGCCCCAGCATTTT.

The gene calls are TRBV5-5 and TRBJ2-2; TRBD1 is a possible D gene (6 bases). In germline, CDR1 is SGHKS, CDR2 YYEKEE (reference sequence). V shed 0 bases and J shed 4 bases, with 13 bases lying between them. The CDR3 is 16 amino acids. Here the CDR3 reads CASSLAPGALTGELFF. CDR3 coding DNA: TGTGCCAGCAGCTTGGCTCCAGGGGCTCTCACCGGGGAGCTGTTTTTT.

The CDR3 DNA follows: TGTGCCAGCAGCGTAGGTGACACGAACCCCTACGAGCAGTACTTC. Protein sequence: CASSVGDTNPYEQYF. The V gene is TRBV9, the J gene TRBJ2-7; no reliable D call. The germline V gene has CDR1 SGDLS and CDR2 YYNGEE. With 0 bases removed from V and 2 bases from J, the gap between germline ends came to 12 bases. This CDR3 is 15 amino acids long.

This chain joins TRBV11-3 and TRBJ2-7; tentatively, D is TRBD2 (6 bases). V gave up 1 base and J gave up 4 bases, with 8 bases separating them. This CDR3 is built from 13 residues. Germline V gene data show CDR1 as SGHNT and CDR2 as YENEEA. The CDR3 coding sequence is TGTGCCAGCAGCTTAGCGGGAGAATACGAGCAGTACTTC. Protein sequence: CASSLAGEYEQYF.

The chain has TRBV27 and TRBJ2-2; a possible D gene is TRBD1 (5 bases). This CDR3 contains 15 residues. Germline V gene sequence: CDR1 MNHEY, CDR2 SMNVEV (reference sequence). V was clipped by 2 bases and J by 4 bases, with 11 bases between them. Written as DNA, the CDR3 is TGTGCCAGCAGTTTAACCCAGGGTGCCACCGGGGAGCTGTTTTTT. This gives the protein CASSLTQGATGELFF.

This clone was picked up a small number of times. The CDR3 sequence: CASSLPSGGSYEQYF. The CDR3 nucleotides read TGCGCCAGCAGCTTGCCTAGCGGGGGGTCCTACGAGCAGTACTTC. The chain has TRBV5-1 and TRBJ2-7, with 11 positions matching TRBD2. From germline, CDR1 is SGHRS and CDR2 YFSETQ. The CDR3 sequence is 15 residues long. The V gene end was trimmed by 1 base and the J gene end by 1 base; junction bases not matched to a gene: 1.

This clone was detected once. The chain uses TRBV11-3 and TRBJ2-7; a possible D gene is TRBD1 (6 bases). Germline V gene lookup returns CDR1 SGHNT and CDR2 YENEEA. Trimming pared 1 base from V and 2 bases from J, leaving 9 bases between. The CDR3 is 14 residues long. CDR3 protein: CASSLAGVAYEQYF. CDR3 nucleotides: TGTGCCAGCAGCTTAGCAGGGGTGGCCTACGAGCAGTACTTC.

The chain joins TRBV27 to TRBJ2-1, with 14 bases that match TRBD2. The V and J ends lost 4 bases and 7 bases, in that order; junction bases with no gene match: 12. CDR3 length: 18 amino acids. CDR1 MNHEY and CDR2 SMNVEV come from the germline V gene (reference sequence). The CDR3 reads CASSWAGTSGSRKNEQFF. As DNA, the CDR3 is TGTGCCAGCAGTTGGGCCGGGACTAGCGGGAGTCGTAAGAATGAGCAGTTCTTC.

This clone was seen a handful of times. The rearrangement links TRBV6-6 to TRBJ1-1; 7 positions agree with TRBD1. Germline CDR1 MNHNY, CDR2 SVGAGI (reference sequence). The V segment lost 0 bases and the J segment 10 bases; nucleotides outside the gene matches: 2. The CDR3 covers 12 residues. In DNA, the CDR3 is TGTGCCAGCAGTTACTCGAGGGGGCCAGCTTTCTTT. This gives the protein CASSYSRGPAFF.

The chain is built from TRBV30 and TRBJ2-5, with D possibly being TRBD2 (6 bases). CDR1 is GTSNPN, CDR2 SVGIG, per germline (reference sequence). The CDR3 loop spans 13 amino acids. V lost 0 bases to trimming and J lost 7 bases, with 12 bases between them. The CDR3 bases are TGTGCCTGGAGTGTACCTGAGGGAGGGACCCAGTACTTC. Translating gives CAWSVPEGGTQYF.

The chain uses TRBV6-5 and TRBJ1-5; D call uncertain. V was trimmed by 6 bases and J by 1 base, leaving 13 bases between them. Germline lookup yields CDR1 MNHEY and CDR2 SVGAGI. The CDR3 length is 15 residues. The CDR3 DNA follows: TGTGCCAGCAGCCTGAGGGTTCCGAGCAATCAGCCCCAGCATTTT. This sequence encodes CASSLRVPSNQPQHF.

CDR3: CSVEWPNYGYTF. In nucleotides, the CDR3 is TGCAGCGTTGAATGGCCTAACTATGGCTACACCTTC. The chain is built from TRBV29-1 and TRBJ1-2, with D unclear. With 2 bases removed from V and 0 bases from J, the gap between germline ends came to 4 bases. From germline, CDR1 is SQVTM and CDR2 ANQGSEA. This CDR3 is 12 amino acids long.

The chain couples TRBV4-3 to TRBJ2-2, with 14 bases matching TRBD2. Germline CDR1 and CDR2: LGHNA and YSLEER. With V trimmed by 3 bases and J by 6 bases, 0 bases remained unmatched. The CDR3 length is 15 residues. The CDR3 DNA follows: TGCGCCAGCAGCCAGACTAGCGGGGGGGCCGGGGAGCTGTTTTTT. Amino acids: CASSQTSGGAGELFF.

The genes are TRBV11-2 and TRBJ2-7; D uncertain. Germline assignment: CDR1 SGHAT and CDR2 FQNNGV. The CDR3 is made up of 17 amino acids. Trimming pared 5 bases from V and 0 bases from J, leaving 20 bases between. CDR3 protein: CASSPPEASPSSYEQYF. In DNA, the CDR3 is TGTGCCAGCAGCCCACCCGAGGCATCCCCGAGCTCCTACGAGCAGTACTTC.

The rearrangement uses TRBV19 and TRBJ1-1; 9 bases are shared with TRBD1. Germline lookup yields CDR1 LNHDA and CDR2 SQIVND (reference sequence). The junction had 11 bases not matched to a gene; V was cut back by 5 bases and J by 1 base. The CDR3 is made up of 17 amino acids. The CDR3 loop is CASSWLLQGASNTEAFF. CDR3 nucleotides: TGTGCCAGTAGTTGGCTATTACAGGGGGCATCGAACACTGAAGCTTTCTTT.